The entry below describes one T cell receptor beta chain. The antigen this receptor binds is unknown. Base-call qualities are not available, and no considerably larger clone is one nucleotide away. The data belong to a study of T cell responses to AZD1222 COVID-19 vaccine (dated by TCRdb to the early 2020s). A note on the overall study: AZD1222 recipients given second doses at about 4 weeks or at about 12 weeks were pooled, since spike-specific TCR depth and breadth were not found to differ between the two schedules. TCR sequencing was performed for 230 to 250 trial participants, of whom 200 to 210 were given two doses of AZD1222 and some 26 were given two doses of MenACWY control vaccine. Trial participants were enrolled by age into subgroups of 18-55, 56-69 and 70-plus years, and around 150, 29 and 61 TCR-sequenced participants, respectively, were included in these subgroups.

The germline V gene (reference sequence) gives CDR1 as LGHDT and CDR2 as YNNKEL. Cut back by 6 bases and 0 bases, the V and J ends lie 9 bases apart. The CDR3 runs 14 amino acids, cysteine and phenylalanine included. Only the CDR3 region is kept as DNA, spanning 42 bases read in frame from base 1. The sample's time point label, in plain terms: baseline before first vaccination. Samples from vaccinated people were obtained from the UK trials COV001 and COV002, which included a single-blind randomized controlled phase 2/3 trial of AZD1222 (ChAdOx1 nCoV-19) in healthy adults. Trial participant PBMC samples were collected at day 0 and day 28 after the second dose for TCRbeta chain sequencing. Beyond this particular receptor, the publication reports: In the small 56-69-year group, the increase in depth fell short of significance, most likely because of low power. Most participants were white British and females outnumbered males, and the authors suggested that clonal diversity may have been underestimated. The whole spike protein was spanned by vaccine-associated CD4 TCRs, and dominant responses were seen in regions 160-218 and 743-854. A significant rise in spike-specific TCR breadth and depth was observed after two AZD1222 doses relative to day 0 and relative to MenACWY recipients. Reportedly, close to half of the unique spike-specific TCRs recognized epitopes lying outside the regions that are mutated in the B.1.351 and B.1.1.7 variants. Because no day 14 peak-response samples were available, the repertoires could be characterized only after the peak T cell response. Conclusions about previously exposed vaccinees are limited because only six or seven AZD1222 recipients were SARS-CoV-2 seropositive at baseline.

The CDR3 regions of human TCRbeta chains were analyzed by immunosequencing. The original methods were these. Repertoire TCRs were matched against a reference library of SARS-CoV-2-specific TCRs generated with the MIRA antigen-specificity platform. Breadth was defined as the fraction of unique TCRs that were SARS-CoV-2-associated, and depth was defined as the fraction of total T cells that were SARS-CoV-2-associated. Using the MIRA data, each spike-specific TCR was mapped to the spike region that the TCR reacts to and placed in a CD4 or CD8 class. Log10-transformed breadth and depth values were compared by one-way ANOVA with Sidak's multiple comparisons tests. Held by TCRdb, this immuneACCESS table contains in-frame sequences only and omits some clones. Under half of the omission traces to an unresolved V gene where checked; the cause of the rest is unknown. The V and J calls and clone size were taken over from that table, and D and trimming were inferred from the DNA. Counted in this sample were 92,000 or so clones; around 90% of them appeared once. About 25% of the sample is in the top ten clones.

The origin of this receptor is an adult in good health. The specimen was peripheral blood, collected on day 0 of AZD1222 vaccination. The chain is assembled from TRBV3-1 (or the pseudogene TRBV3-2) and TRBJ1-3; the D segment could be TRBD1, given 5 matching bases. The DNA is as follows: TGTGCCAGCAGTTATGACAGCTCTGGAAACACCATATATTTT. Translation gives CASSYDSSGNTIYF.